Shown below are 19 T cell receptor beta chains from a single sample sequenced in a study of T cell responses to AZD1222 COVID-19 vaccine. The protocol was immunoSEQ multiplex PCR, while the TCRdb copy is restricted to in-frame clones and leaves out a portion. This table holds some 130,000 clones, 90% found once. Sequencing was performed on peripheral blood, taken on day 0 of AZD1222 vaccination. These receptors were taken from an adult in good health.

The J gene is TRBJ2-7, the V gene TRBV21-1; the table's TRBD1 call for D was not verified on the DNA. TRBV21-1 is an annotated pseudogene. This CDR3 region has 13 residues. The CDR3 region is CASRDRAPYEQYF. In DNA, the CDR3 is TGTGCCAGTAGGGACAGGGCCCCTTACGAGCAGTACTTC.

The chain recombines TRBV7-8 with TRBJ1-5; 7 nucleotides align to TRBD1. Germline V gene data show CDR1 as SGHVS and CDR2 as FQNEAQ. V gave up 3 bases and J gave up 6 bases; unmatched junction bases: 5. This CDR3 is 14 amino acids long. The CDR3, as DNA: TGTGCCAGCAGCTTGGAACAGGGGCGTCAGCCCCAGCATTTT. Protein sequence: CASSLEQGRQPQHF.

V and J are TRBV7-9 and TRBJ2-1; the match to TRBD1 covers 9 bases. Losses at the gene ends were 1 base for V and 4 bases for J; bases not matched to a gene: 5. The length of the CDR3 is 16 residues. The germline CDR1 and CDR2 sequences are SEHNR and FQNEAQ (reference sequence). Written as DNA, the CDR3 is TGTGCCAGCAGCTTAGAGGGACAGGGAGCATACAATGAGCAGTTCTTC. Amino acid sequence: CASSLEGQGAYNEQFF.

V gene TRBV5-1 combines with J gene TRBJ2-7; no firm D call. CDR1 and CDR2 from the germline V gene are SGHRS and YFSETQ. Deletions cut 0 bases from V and 2 bases from J, with 9 bases between. The CDR3 is 14 residues long. CDR3 DNA sequence: TGCGCCAGCAGCTTGGAAGGCTCACCCTACGAGCAGTACTTC. It translates to CASSLEGSPYEQYF.

V gene TRBV3-1 (or the pseudogene TRBV3-2) combines with J gene TRBJ1-5; 8 bases align to TRBD1. V lost 1 base to trimming and J lost 6 bases; unmatched junction nucleotides: 14. Germline CDR1 is LGHDT and CDR2 is YNNKEL (reference sequence). The CDR3 is made up of 18 amino acids. Here the CDR3 reads CASSQGKRLRGLSQPQHF. CDR3 nucleotide sequence: TGTGCCAGCAGCCAAGGCAAAAGACTCAGGGGGCTTAGTCAGCCCCAGCATTTT.

V gene TRBV18 combines with J gene TRBJ2-3; D is unresolved. Germline values: CDR1 KGHSH, CDR2 LQKENI. Trimming stripped 3 bases from V and 2 bases from J, with 12 bases between. This CDR3 spans 15 amino acids. The CDR3 bases are TGTGCCAGCTCACCCACAACTACTTACACAGATACGCAGTATTTT. Its translation: CASSPTTTYTDTQYF.

The chain joins TRBV27 to TRBJ2-1; 16 bases match TRBD2. V lost 5 bases to trimming and J lost 9 bases; unmatched junction nucleotides: 4. Germline-derived CDR1 and CDR2 are MNHEY and SMNVEV (reference sequence). The CDR3 has 15 amino acids. In DNA form, the CDR3 reads TGTGCCAGCAGTCAAGGGACTAGCGGGGGGGTTGAGCAGTTCTTC. It translates to CASSQGTSGGVEQFF.

The chain is built from TRBV3-1 (or the pseudogene TRBV3-2) and TRBJ1-2; D gene ambiguous. This CDR3 has 16 residues. Germline loops: CDR1 LGHDT, CDR2 YNNKEL (reference sequence). Trimming stripped 0 bases from V and 1 base from J, with 12 bases between. CDR3 protein: CASSQDRRPVNYGYTF. CDR3 DNA sequence: TGTGCCAGCAGCCAAGATAGGAGGCCGGTTAACTATGGCTACACCTTC.

This chain connects TRBV5-5 to TRBJ1-2; D ambiguous. Germline V gene data show CDR1 as SGHKS and CDR2 as YYEKEE (reference sequence). The ends were cut back, 4 bases at V and 7 bases at J, with 14 bases in the middle. This CDR3 region has 13 residues. CDR3: CASSIDIASGYTF. CDR3 nucleotide sequence: TGTGCCAGCAGCATCGACATCGCCTCTGGCTACACCTTC.

This chain links TRBV19 with TRBJ1-2, with D unresolved. V lost 7 bases and J 5 bases, leaving 14 bases between the germline ends. CDR3 length: 13 amino acids. Per the germline V gene, CDR1 is LNHDA and CDR2 is SQIVND (reference sequence). CDR3 sequence (DNA): TGTGCCAGTATTCCGGTGAGCGGGTATGGCTACACCTTC. Its translation: CASIPVSGYGYTF.

The genes are TRBV28 and TRBJ2-5; possibly TRBD2 for D (6 bases). Trimming removed 6 bases from V and 7 bases from J, with 21 bases in between. Per the germline V gene, CDR1 is MDHEN and CDR2 is SYDVKM. The CDR3 extends over 15 amino acids. CDR3 protein: CASRISGTHGGTQYF. The CDR3 DNA is TGTGCCAGCAGGATATCCGGGACCCACGGGGGGACCCAGTACTTC.

The rearrangement uses TRBV5-5 and TRBJ1-6, with no clear D. The V gene's germline CDR1 is SGHKS and CDR2 YYEKEE (reference sequence). Trimming removed 2 bases at V and 0 bases at J, with 12 bases between. The CDR3 is 17 amino acids. Written as DNA, the CDR3 is TGTGCCAGCAGCTTTCAATTGGCGGACTCCTATAATTCACCCCTCCACTTT. Amino acids: CASSFQLADSYNSPLHF.

The chain combines TRBV28 with TRBJ1-5; D is undetermined. Germline assignment: CDR1 MDHEN and CDR2 SYDVKM. The V gene lost 8 bases and the J gene lost 8 bases, with 22 bases spanning the gap. This CDR3 region has 15 residues. The CDR3 DNA is TGTGCCAGCTCCCCCAGGACGGCTGGCGTCGAGCCCCAGCATTTT. Translation: CASSPRTAGVEPQHF.

The chain combines TRBV5-1 with TRBJ2-2; 8 nucleotides match TRBD1. CDR1 and CDR2 (germline): SGHRS, YFSETQ. Trimming removed 0 bases from V and 7 bases from J; junction bases left unmatched: 5. CDR3 size: 15 residues. The CDR3 region is CASSLEQGGVGELFF. Here the CDR3 DNA reads TGCGCCAGCAGCTTGGAACAGGGGGGCGTCGGGGAGCTGTTTTTT.

CDR3 sequence: CASSFIPDAEAFF. As DNA, the CDR3 is TGCGCCAGCAGCTTCATACCTGACGCTGAAGCTTTCTTT. The chain recombines TRBV5-1 with TRBJ1-1; D is ambiguous. The CDR3 covers 13 residues. The V gene's germline CDR1 is SGHRS and CDR2 YFSETQ. V shed 2 bases and J shed 6 bases, with 11 bases lying between them.

The J gene is TRBJ2-1, the V gene TRBV29-1; 8 nucleotides line up with TRBD1. The germline V gene encodes CDR1 SQVTM and CDR2 ANQGSEA. V trimming: 5 bases; J trimming: 0 bases; junction bases outside the gene matches: 3. The CDR3 length is 14 residues. This CDR3 is CSVSDRDSYNEQFF. CDR3 coding DNA: TGCAGCGTTTCGGACAGGGACTCCTACAATGAGCAGTTCTTC.

The V gene is TRBV9, the J gene TRBJ1-5, with unresolved D. The V and J ends lost 4 bases and 3 bases respectively, with 5 bases between them. Germline V gene lookup returns CDR1 SGDLS and CDR2 YYNGEE. The CDR3 has 12 amino acids. The CDR3 region has the DNA TGTGCCAGCAGCCAAACCAATCAGCCCCAGCATTTT. Protein: CASSQTNQPQHF.

This chain links TRBV5-5 with TRBJ2-5, with 7 bases matching TRBD2. Losses at the gene ends were 1 base for V and 4 bases for J; bases not matched to a gene: 7. Looked up from germline, CDR1 is SGHKS and CDR2 is YYEKEE (reference sequence). CDR3 size: 15 residues. The chain's CDR3 is CASSLRFGGIETQYF. CDR3 nucleotides: TGTGCCAGCAGCTTGCGGTTCGGGGGGATAGAGACCCAGTACTTC. The full variable domain, in which reference TRBV5-5 and TRBJ2-5 provide the parts outside the CDR3, is DAGVTQSPTHLIKTRGQQVTLRCSPISGHKSVSWYQQVLGQGPQFIFQYYEKEERGRGNFPDRFSARQFPNYSSELNVNALLLGDSALYLCASSLRFGGIETQYFGPGTRLLVL.

V usage is TRBV4-1 and J usage is TRBJ1-1; no clear D gene. The germline gives CDR1 MGHRA, CDR2 YSYEKL. Trimming removed 1 base at V and 0 bases at J, with 6 bases between. This CDR3 contains 14 residues. This CDR3 reads CASSQGGLNTEAFF. CDR3 coding DNA: TGCGCCAGCAGCCAAGGAGGCCTGAACACTGAAGCTTTCTTT.